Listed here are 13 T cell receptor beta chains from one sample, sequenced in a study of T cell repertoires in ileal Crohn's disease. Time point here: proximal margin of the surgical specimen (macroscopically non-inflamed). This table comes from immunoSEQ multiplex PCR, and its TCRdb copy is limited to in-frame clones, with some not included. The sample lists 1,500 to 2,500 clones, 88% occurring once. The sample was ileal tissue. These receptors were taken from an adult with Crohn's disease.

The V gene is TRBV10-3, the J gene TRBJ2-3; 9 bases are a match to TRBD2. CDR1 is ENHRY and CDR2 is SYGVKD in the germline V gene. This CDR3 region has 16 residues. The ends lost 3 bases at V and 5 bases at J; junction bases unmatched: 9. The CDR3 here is CAISEEERGAEDTQYF. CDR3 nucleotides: TGTGCCATCAGTGAAGAGGAGCGGGGGGCCGAAGATACGCAGTATTTT.

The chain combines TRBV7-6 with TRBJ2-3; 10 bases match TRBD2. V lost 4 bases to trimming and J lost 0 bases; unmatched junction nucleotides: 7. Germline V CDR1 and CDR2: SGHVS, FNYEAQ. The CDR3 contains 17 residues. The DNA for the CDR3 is TGTGCCAGCAGCTCACTAGCGGGGTCAACTAGCACAGATACGCAGTATTTT. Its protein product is CASSSLAGSTSTDTQYF.

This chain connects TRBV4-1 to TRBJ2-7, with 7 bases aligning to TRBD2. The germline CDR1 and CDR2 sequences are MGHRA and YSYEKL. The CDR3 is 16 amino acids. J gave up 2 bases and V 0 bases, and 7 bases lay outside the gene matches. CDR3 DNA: TGCGCCAGCAGCCAAGAACCAGGACTAGTGGCCTACGAGCAGTACTTC. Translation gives CASSQEPGLVAYEQYF.

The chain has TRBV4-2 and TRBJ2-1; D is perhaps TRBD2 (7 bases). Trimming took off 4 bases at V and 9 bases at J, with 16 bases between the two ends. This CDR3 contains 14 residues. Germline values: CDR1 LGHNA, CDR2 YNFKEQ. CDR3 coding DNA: TGTGCCAGCAGCCCCACCGGGGGGCCGGGTGAGCAGTTCTTC. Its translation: CASSPTGGPGEQFF.

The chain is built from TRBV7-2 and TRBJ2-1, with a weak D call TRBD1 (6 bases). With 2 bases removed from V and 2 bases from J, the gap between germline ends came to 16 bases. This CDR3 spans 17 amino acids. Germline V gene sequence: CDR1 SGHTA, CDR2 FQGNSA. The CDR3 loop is CASSLNPDRLTYNEQFF. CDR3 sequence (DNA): TGTGCCAGCAGCTTAAACCCCGACAGGCTCACCTACAATGAGCAGTTCTTC.

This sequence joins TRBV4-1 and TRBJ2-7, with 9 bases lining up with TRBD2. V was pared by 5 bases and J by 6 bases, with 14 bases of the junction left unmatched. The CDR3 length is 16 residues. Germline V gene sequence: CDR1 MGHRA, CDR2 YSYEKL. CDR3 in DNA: TGCGCCAGCAGCTCTTTCCCGGGACTAGCATTATCCGAGCAGTACTTC. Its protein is CASSSFPGLALSEQYF.

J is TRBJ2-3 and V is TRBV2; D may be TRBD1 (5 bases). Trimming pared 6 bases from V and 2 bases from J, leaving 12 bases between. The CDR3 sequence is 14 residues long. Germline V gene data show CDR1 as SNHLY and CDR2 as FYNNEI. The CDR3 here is CASSMGRNTDTQYF. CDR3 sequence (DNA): TGTGCCAGCAGCATGGGGCGCAACACAGATACGCAGTATTTT. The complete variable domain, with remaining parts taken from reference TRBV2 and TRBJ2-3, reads EPEVTQTPSHQVTQMGQEVILRCVPISNHLYFYWYRQILGQKVEFLVSFYNNEISEKSEIFDDQFSVERPDGSNFTLKIRSTKLEDSAMYFCASSMGRNTDTQYFGPGTRLTVL.

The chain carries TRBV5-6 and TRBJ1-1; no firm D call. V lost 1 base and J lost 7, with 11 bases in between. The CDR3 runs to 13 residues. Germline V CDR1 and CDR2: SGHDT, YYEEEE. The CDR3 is CASSLRVWGEAFF. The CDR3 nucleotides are TGTGCCAGCAGCTTGAGGGTTTGGGGTGAAGCTTTCTTT.

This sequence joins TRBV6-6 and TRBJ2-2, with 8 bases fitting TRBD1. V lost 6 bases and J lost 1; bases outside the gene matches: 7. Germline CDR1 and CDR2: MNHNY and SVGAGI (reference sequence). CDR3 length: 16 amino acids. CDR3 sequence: CASSPYGTGNTGELFF. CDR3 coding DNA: TGTGCCAGCAGCCCCTACGGGACAGGGAACACCGGGGAGCTGTTTTTT.

The DNA of the CDR3 is TGTGCCAGCAGCTTCTCGACCCGACTAGCGGAGGGCTCCTACAATGAGCAGTTCTTC. It yields the protein CASSFSTRLAEGSYNEQFF. This chain joins TRBV11-2 and TRBJ2-1; 9 bases are a match to TRBD2. Germline lookup yields CDR1 SGHAT and CDR2 FQNNGV. The CDR3 runs to 19 residues. The trim removed 3 bases at V and 0 bases at J, leaving 12 bases unmatched.

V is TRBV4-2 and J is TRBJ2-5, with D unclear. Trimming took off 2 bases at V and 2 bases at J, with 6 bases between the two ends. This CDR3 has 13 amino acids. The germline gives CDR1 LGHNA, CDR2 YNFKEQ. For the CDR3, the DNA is TGTGCCAGCAGCCAAAGCTTACAAGAGACCCAGTACTTC. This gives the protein CASSQSLQETQYF.

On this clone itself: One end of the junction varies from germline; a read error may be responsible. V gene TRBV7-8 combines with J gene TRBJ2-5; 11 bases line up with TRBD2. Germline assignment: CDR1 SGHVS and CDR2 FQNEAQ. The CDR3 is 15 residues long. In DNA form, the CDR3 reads TGTGCCAGCAGTTTAGCGGGGGGGAAATGGGAGACCCAGTACTTC. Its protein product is CASSLAGGKWETQYF.

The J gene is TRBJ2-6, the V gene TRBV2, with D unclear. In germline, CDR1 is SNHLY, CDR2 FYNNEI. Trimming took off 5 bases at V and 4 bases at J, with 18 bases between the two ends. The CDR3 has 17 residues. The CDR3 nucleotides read TGTGCCAGCAGTCTCAACAGTGCTCCTGGAGGGGCCAACGTCCTGACTTTC. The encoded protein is CASSLNSAPGGANVLTF.